This T cell receptor beta chain was recorded in a study of CD8 T cells in Susac syndrome. RNA in amounts of about 0.5 to 1 ug was reverse transcribed with random hexamers. TCRdb re-derived calls from the immunoSEQ multiplex PCR reads in MiXCR, one entry per CDR3 protein. The repertoire holds about 49,000 distinct CDR3 sequences, with over 85% as singletons. Trimming at V came to 3 bases and at J to 5 bases, leaving 6 bases not matched to a gene. Germline CDR1 reads MDHEN; CDR2 reads SYDVKM. The CDR3 runs to 15 residues. The genes are TRBV28 and TRBJ2-1; TRBD2 aligns across 8 bases. The clonotype originates from a human donor in good health. Sequenced: CD8+ T cells from PBMCs. In DNA form, the CDR3 reads TGTGCCAGCAGTTTCCGGGAGGGTCGCGACAATGAGCAGTTCTTC. It translates to CASSFREGRDNEQFF.